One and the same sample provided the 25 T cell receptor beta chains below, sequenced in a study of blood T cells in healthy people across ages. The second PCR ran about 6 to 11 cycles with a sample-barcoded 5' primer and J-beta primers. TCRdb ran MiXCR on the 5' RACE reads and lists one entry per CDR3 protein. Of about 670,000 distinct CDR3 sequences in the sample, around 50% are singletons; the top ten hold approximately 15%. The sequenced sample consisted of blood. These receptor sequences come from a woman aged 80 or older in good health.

The CDR3 nucleotides are TGTGCCAGCTCACTAGGGTCCTATAGGGATGAGCAGTACTTC. Amino acid sequence: CASSLGSYRDEQYF. J is TRBJ2-5 and V is TRBV18; D not certain. This CDR3 has 14 amino acids. The germline V gene encodes CDR1 KGHSH and CDR2 LQKENI. Between the trimmed V and J ends, which lost 4 bases and 11 bases, there was a span of 20 bases.

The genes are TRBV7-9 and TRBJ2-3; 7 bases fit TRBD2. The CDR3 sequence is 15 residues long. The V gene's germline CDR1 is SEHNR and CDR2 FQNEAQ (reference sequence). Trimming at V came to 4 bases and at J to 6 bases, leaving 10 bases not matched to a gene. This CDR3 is CASSSGGGNTDTQYF. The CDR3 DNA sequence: TGTGCCAGCAGCTCCGGGGGAGGGAACACGGATACGCAGTATTTT.

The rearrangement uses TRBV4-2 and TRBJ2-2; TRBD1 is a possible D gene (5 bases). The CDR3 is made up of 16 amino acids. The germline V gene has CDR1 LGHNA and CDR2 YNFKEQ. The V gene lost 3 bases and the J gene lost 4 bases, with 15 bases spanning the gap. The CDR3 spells CASSHEDLRGTGELFF. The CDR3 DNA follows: TGTGCCAGCAGCCACGAGGACCTTAGGGGCACCGGGGAGCTGTTTTTT.

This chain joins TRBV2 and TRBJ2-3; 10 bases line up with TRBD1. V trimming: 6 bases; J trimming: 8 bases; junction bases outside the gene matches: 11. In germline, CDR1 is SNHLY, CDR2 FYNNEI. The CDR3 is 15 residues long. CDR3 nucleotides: TGTGCCAGCAGCCCGATAAGGGACAGGGGAAGTACGCAGTATTTT. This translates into CASSPIRDRGSTQYF.

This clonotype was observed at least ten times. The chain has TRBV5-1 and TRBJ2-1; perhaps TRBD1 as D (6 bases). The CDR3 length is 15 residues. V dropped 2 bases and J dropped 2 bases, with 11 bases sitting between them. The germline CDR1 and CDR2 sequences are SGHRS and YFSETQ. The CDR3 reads CASSFEKGAYNEQFF. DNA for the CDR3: TGCGCCAGCAGCTTTGAGAAGGGGGCCTACAATGAGCAGTTCTTC. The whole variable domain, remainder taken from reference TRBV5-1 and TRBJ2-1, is KAGVTQTPRYLIKTRGQQVTLSCSPISGHRSVSWYQQTPGQGLQFLFEYFSETQRNKGNFPGRFSGRQFSNSRSEMNVSTLELGDSALYLCASSFEKGAYNEQFFGPGTRLTVL.

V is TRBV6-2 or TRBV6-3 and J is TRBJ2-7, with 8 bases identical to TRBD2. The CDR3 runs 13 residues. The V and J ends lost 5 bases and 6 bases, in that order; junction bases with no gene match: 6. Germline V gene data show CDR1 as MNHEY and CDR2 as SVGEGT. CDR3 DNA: TGTGCCAGCAGTGGACTAGCTCATCGCGAGCAGTACTTC. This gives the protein CASSGLAHREQYF.

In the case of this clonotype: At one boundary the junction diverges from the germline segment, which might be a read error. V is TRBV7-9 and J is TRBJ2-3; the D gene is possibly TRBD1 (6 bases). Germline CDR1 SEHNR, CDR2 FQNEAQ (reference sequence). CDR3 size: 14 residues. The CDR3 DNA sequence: TGTGCCGGCAGCGTGGGCAGGGGCGCAGATACGCAGTATTTT. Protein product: CAGSVGRGADTQYF.

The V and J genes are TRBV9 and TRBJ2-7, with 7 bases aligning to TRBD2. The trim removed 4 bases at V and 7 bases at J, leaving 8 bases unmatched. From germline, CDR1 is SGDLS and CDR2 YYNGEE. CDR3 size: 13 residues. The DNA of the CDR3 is TGTGCCAGCAGCTCGGGGGGAGGTTCGGAGCAGTACTTC. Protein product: CASSSGGGSEQYF.

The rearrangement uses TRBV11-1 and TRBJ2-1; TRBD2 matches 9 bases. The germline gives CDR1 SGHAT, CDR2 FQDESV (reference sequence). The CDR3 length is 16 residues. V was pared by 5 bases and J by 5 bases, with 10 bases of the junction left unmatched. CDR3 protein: CASSPMGSGGNNEQFF. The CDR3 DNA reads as TGTGCCAGCAGCCCAATGGGTAGCGGGGGAAACAATGAGCAGTTCTTC.

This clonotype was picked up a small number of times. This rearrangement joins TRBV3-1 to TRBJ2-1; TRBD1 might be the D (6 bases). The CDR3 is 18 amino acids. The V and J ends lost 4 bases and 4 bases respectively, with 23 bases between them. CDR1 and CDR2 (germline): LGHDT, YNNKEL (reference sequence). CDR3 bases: TGTGCCAGCAGCCGGCGAGCAGGGACATCGGAAACTTACAATGAGCAGTTCTTC. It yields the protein CASSRRAGTSETYNEQFF.

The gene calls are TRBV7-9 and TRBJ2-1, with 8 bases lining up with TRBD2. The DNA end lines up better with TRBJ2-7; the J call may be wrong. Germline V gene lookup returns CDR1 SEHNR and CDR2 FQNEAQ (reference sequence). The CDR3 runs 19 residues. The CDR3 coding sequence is TGTGCCAGCGCCAGTGAGGGGACTAGAAAGGAAGTTCGGTACAATGAGCAGTACTTC. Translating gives CASASEGTRKEVRYNEQYF.

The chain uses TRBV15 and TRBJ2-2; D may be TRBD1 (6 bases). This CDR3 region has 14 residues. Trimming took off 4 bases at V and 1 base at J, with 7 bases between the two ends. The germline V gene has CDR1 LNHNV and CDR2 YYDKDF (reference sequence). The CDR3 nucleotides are TGTGCCACCAGCAAGGGACAGAACACCGGGGAGCTGTTTTTT. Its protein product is CATSKGQNTGELFF.

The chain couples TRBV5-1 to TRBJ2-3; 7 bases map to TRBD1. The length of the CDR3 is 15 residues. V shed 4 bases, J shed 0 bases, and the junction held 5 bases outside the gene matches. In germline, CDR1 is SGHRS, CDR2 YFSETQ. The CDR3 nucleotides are TGCGCCAGCAGCCCGGGACAGTCTAGCACAGATACGCAGTATTTT. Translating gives CASSPGQSSTDTQYF. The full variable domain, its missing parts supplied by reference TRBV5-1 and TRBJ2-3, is KAGVTQTPRYLIKTRGQQVTLSCSPISGHRSVSWYQQTPGQGLQFLFEYFSETQRNKGNFPGRFSGRQFSNSRSEMNVSTLELGDSALYLCASSPGQSSTDTQYFGPGTRLTVL.

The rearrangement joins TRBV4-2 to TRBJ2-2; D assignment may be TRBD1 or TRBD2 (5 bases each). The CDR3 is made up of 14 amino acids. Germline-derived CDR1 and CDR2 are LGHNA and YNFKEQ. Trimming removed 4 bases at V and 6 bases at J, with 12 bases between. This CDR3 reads CASSPPGDPGELFF. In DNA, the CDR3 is TGTGCCAGCAGCCCCCCTGGGGACCCCGGGGAGCTGTTTTTT.

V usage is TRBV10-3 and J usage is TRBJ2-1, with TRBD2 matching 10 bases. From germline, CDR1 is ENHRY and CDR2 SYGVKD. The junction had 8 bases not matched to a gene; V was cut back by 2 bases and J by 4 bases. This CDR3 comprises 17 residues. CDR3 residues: CAISEPFGLAEYNEQFF. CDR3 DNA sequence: TGTGCCATCAGTGAGCCCTTCGGACTAGCGGAGTACAATGAGCAGTTCTTC.

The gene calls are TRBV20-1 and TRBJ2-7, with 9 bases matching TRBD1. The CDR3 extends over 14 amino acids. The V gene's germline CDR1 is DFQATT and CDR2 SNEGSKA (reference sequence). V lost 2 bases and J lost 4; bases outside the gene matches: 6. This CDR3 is CSARTGGELYEQYF. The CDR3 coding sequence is TGCAGTGCTAGAACAGGGGGCGAATTATACGAGCAGTACTTC.

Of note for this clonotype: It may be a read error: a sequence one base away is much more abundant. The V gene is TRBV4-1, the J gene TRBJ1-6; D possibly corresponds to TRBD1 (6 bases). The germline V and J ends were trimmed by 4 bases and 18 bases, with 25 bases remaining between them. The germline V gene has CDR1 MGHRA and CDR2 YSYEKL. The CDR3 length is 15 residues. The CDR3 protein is CASSPTLLQGRGPHF. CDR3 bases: TGCGCCAGCAGCCCCACTCTCCTACAGGGCCGGGGCCCCCACTTT.

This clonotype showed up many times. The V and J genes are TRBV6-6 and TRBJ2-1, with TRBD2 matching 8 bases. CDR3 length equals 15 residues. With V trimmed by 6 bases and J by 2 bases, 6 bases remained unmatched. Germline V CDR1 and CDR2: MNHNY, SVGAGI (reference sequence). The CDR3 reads CASRQGLAPYNEQFF. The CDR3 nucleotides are TGTGCCAGCAGGCAAGGACTAGCCCCCTACAATGAGCAGTTCTTC.

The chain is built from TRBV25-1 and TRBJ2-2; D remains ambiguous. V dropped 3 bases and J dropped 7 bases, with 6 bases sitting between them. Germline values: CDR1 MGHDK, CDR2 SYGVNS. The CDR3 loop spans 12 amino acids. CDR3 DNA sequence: TGTGCCAGCAGTGACCACGGCGGGGAGCTGTTTTTT. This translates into CASSDHGGELFF. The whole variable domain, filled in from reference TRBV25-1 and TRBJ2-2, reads EADIYQTPRYLVIGTGKKITLECSQTMGHDKMYWYQQDPGMELHLIHYSYGVNSTEKGDLSSESTVSRIRTEHFPLTLESARPSHTSQYLCASSDHGGELFFGEGSRLTVL.

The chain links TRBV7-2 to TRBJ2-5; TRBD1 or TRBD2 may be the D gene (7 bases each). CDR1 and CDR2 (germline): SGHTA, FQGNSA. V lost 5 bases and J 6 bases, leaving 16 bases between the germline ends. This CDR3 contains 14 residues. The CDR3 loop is CASSPRGGKKTQYF. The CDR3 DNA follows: TGTGCCAGCAGCCCCAGGGGGGGGAAGAAGACCCAGTACTTC.

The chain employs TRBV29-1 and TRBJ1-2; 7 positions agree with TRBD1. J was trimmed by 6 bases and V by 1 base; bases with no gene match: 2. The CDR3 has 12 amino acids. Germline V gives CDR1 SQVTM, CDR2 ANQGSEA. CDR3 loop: CSVEGTGHGYTF. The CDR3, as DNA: TGCAGCGTTGAAGGGACAGGCCATGGCTACACCTTC.

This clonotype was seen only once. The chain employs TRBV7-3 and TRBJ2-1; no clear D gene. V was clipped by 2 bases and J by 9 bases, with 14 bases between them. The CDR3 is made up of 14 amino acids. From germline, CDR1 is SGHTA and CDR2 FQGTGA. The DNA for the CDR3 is TGTGCCAGCAGCTTAGGGGTTTTTGATGGTGAGCAGTTCTTC. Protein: CASSLGVFDGEQFF.

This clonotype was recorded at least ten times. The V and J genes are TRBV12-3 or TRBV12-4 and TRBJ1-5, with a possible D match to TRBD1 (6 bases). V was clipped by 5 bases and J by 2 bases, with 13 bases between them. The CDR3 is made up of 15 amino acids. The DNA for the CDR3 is TGTGCCAGCAGTACCATGACAGGTGGCAATCAGCCCCAGCATTTT. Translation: CASSTMTGGNQPQHF.

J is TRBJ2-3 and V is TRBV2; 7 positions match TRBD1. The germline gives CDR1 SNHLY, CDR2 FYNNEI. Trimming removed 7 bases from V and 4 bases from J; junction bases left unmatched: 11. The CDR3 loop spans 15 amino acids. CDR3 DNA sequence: TGTGCCAGCAAGACGGGAAACAGGGGTGCAGATACGCAGTATTTT. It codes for CASKTGNRGADTQYF.

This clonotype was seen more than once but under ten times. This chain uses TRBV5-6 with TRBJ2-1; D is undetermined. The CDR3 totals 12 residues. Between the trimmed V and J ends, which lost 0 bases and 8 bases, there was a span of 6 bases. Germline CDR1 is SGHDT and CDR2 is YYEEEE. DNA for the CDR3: TGTGCCAGCAGCTTGGGGGAATATGAGCAGTTCTTC. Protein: CASSLGEYEQFF. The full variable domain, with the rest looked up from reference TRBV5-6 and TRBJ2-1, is DAGVTQSPTHLIKTRGQQVTLRCSPKSGHDTVSWYQQALGQGPQFIFQYYEEEERQRGNFPDRFSGHQFPNYSSELNVNALLLGDSALYLCASSLGEYEQFFGPGTRLTVL.